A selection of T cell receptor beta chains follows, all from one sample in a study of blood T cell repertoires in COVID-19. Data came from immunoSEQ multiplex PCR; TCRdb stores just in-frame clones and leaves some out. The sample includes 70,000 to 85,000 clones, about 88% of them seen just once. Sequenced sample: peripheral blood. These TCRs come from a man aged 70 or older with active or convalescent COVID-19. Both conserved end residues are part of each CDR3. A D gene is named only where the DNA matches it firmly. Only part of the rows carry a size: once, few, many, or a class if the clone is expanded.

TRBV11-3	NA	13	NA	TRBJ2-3	CASSGAAEDTQYF	TGTGCCAGCAGCGGGGCGGCAGAAGATACGCAGTATTTT
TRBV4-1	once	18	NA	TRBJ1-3	CASSQDGGAGRSGNTIYF	TGCGCCAGCAGCCAAGATGGAGGGGCAGGGCGCTCTGGAAACACCATATATTTT
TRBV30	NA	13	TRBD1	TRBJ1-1	CAWLRQGATEAFF	TGTGCCTGGCTCAGGCAGGGGGCCACTGAAGCTTTCTTT
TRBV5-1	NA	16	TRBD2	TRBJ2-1	CASSLVGTSGGNEQFF	TGCGCCAGCAGCTTGGTGGGGACTAGCGGGGGTAATGAGCAGTTCTTC
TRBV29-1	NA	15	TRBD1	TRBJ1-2	CSVEGTGTGVYGYTF	TGCAGCGTTGAGGGGACCGGGACAGGGGTTTATGGCTACACCTTC
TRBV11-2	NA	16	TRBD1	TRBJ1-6	CASSHSGGRGNSPLHF	TGTGCCAGCAGTCATTCCGGGGGCAGGGGGAATTCACCCCTCCACTTT
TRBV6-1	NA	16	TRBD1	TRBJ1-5	CASSEGDRGRWQPQHF	TGTGCCAGCAGTGAAGGAGACAGGGGGCGATGGCAGCCCCAGCATTTT
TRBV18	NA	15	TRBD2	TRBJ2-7	CASSPESGGEVKQYF	TGTGCCAGCTCACCAGAAAGCGGGGGGGAAGTCAAGCAGTACTTC
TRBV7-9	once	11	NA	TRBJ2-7	CASTSGDEQYF	TGTGCCAGCACCTCCGGAGACGAGCAGTACTTC
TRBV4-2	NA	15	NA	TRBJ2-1	CASSQGLEVRNEQFF	TGTGCCAGCAGCCAAGGTCTAGAGGTTAGGAATGAGCAGTTCTTC
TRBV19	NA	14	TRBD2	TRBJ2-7	CASSIGRISYEQYF	TGTGCCAGTAGTATCGGGAGGATTTCCTACGAGCAGTACTTC
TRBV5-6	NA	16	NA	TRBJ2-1	CASSLVQDLRYNEQFF	TGTGCCAGCAGCTTGGTTCAGGATCTAAGATACAATGAGCAGTTCTTC
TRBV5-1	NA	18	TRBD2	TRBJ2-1	CASSLGLVAGGPYNEQFF	TGCGCCAGCAGCTTGGGGCTCGTAGCGGGGGGACCCTACAATGAGCAGTTCTTC
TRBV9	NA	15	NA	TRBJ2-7	CASSSQKGGIYEQYF	TGTGCCAGCAGCTCCCAAAAAGGGGGAATTTACGAGCAGTACTTC
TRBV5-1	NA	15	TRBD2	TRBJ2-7	CASSLVAGEGGEQYF	TGCGCCAGCAGCTTGGTAGCGGGAGAGGGGGGCGAGCAGTACTTC
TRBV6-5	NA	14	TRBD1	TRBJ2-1	CASRPGQGFDEQFF	TGTGCCAGTCGTCCCGGACAGGGTTTCGATGAGCAGTTCTTC
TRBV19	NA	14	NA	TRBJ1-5	CASSPPTLREPQHF	TGTGCCAGTAGTCCCCCTACCTTGAGAGAGCCCCAGCATTTT
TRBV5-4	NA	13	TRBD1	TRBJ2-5	CASSLHRGETQYF	TGTGCCAGCAGCTTACACAGGGGAGAGACCCAGTACTTC
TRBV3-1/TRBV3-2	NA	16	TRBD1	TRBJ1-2	CASSQDYRTGRAGYTF	TGTGCCAGCAGCCAAGATTATCGGACAGGGAGGGCCGGCTACACCTTC
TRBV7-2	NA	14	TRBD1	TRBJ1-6	CASSSSTGPSPLHF	TGTGCCAGCAGCTCTTCGACAGGGCCTTCACCCCTCCACTTT
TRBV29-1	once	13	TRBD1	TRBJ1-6	CSVRDRADSPLHF	TGCAGCGTTAGGGACAGGGCCGATTCACCCCTCCACTTT
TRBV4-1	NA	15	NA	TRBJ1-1	CASSPAGAPNTEAFF	TGCGCCAGCAGCCCCGCCGGAGCTCCGAACACTGAAGCTTTCTTT
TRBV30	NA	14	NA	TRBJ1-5	CAWSVSSFNQPQHF	TGTGCCTGGAGTGTATCCAGTTTCAATCAGCCCCAGCATTTT
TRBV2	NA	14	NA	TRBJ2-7	CASKVVGMGGEQYF	TGTGCCAGCAAGGTGGTAGGGATGGGAGGCGAGCAGTACTTC
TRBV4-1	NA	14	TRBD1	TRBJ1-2	CASSRTGGFYGYTF	TGCGCCAGCAGTCGGACAGGGGGCTTCTATGGCTACACCTTC
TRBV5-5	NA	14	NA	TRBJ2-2	CASSLRQDTGELFF	TGTGCCAGCAGCTTGCGCCAGGACACCGGGGAGCTGTTTTTT
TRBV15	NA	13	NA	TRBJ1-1	CATGMWGVGGAFF	TGTGCCACGGGGATGTGGGGCGTAGGGGGAGCTTTCTTT
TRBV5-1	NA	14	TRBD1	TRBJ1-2	CASSLGQGSYGYTF	TGCGCCAGCAGTCTTGGACAGGGGAGCTATGGCTACACCTTC
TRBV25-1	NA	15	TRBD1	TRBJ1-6	CASSLTGTGTSPLHF	TGTGCCAGCAGCTTGACGGGGACAGGGACCTCACCCCTCCACTTT
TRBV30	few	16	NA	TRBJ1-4	CAWSLKLGGQNEKLFF	TGTGCCTGGAGTCTGAAATTGGGGGGGCAAAATGAAAAACTGTTTTTT
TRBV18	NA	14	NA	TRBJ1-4	CASSNPPTNEKLFF	TGTGCCAGCTCAAATCCCCCCACAAATGAAAAACTGTTTTTT
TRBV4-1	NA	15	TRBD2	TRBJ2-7	CASSQDLAASTRQYF	TGCGCCAGCAGCCAAGATCTAGCGGCTTCTACGAGGCAGTACTTC
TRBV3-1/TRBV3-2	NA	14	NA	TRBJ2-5	CAVGSRAGQETQYF	TGTGCCGTCGGGAGTCGGGCAGGTCAAGAGACCCAGTACTTC
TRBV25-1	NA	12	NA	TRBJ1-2	CASKGNSLGYTF	TGTGCCAGCAAGGGGAACTCCTTGGGCTACACCTTC
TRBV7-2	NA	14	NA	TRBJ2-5	CASSFPGGRETQYF	TGTGCCAGCAGCTTCCCCGGGGGTCGGGAGACCCAGTACTTC
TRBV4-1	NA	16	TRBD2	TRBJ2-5	CASSQEDGRSQETQYF	TGCGCCAGCAGCCAAGAAGACGGGAGGTCTCAAGAGACCCAGTACTTC
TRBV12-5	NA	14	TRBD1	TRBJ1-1	CASGSATGWTEAFF	TGTGCTAGTGGTTCCGCGACAGGGTGGACTGAAGCTTTCTTT
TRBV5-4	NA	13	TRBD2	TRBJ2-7	CASSFQTSREQYF	TGTGCCAGCAGTTTCCAGACTAGCCGCGAGCAGTACTTC
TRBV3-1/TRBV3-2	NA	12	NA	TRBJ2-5	CASSQEYRAQYF	TGTGCCAGCAGCCAAGAATACAGGGCCCAGTACTTC
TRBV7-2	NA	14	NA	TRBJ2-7	CASSLGALSYEQYF	TGTGCCAGCAGCTTAGGGGCCCTTTCCTACGAGCAGTACTTC
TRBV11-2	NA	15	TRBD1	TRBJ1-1	CASSSTGVLNTEAFF	TGTGCCAGCAGCTCCACAGGGGTATTGAACACTGAAGCTTTCTTT
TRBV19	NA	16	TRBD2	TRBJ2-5	CASSGSGRTSKETQYF	TGTGCCAGTAGTGGAAGCGGGAGGACTTCCAAAGAGACCCAGTACTTC
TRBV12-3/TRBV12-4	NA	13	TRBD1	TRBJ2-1	CASSLLTGLEQFF	TGTGCCAGCAGTTTGTTGACAGGGCTTGAGCAGTTCTTC